The next 32 T cell receptor beta chains were all read from a single sample in a study of CD8 T cells in ankylosing spondylitis. Study-wide findings and caveats: Among TCR beta sequences, a motif of under ten highly homologous variants appeared characteristic of ankylosing spondylitis blood.

No antigen has been identified for these receptors. TCRdb reanalysed the 5' RACE reads using MiXCR and keeps one entry per CDR3 protein. The sample has a few hundred thousand distinct CDR3 sequences; about a sixth are singletons. Sequencing was performed on blood, either unsorted or a sorted T cell fraction (not recorded which). These receptor sequences come from a male donor with ankylosing spondylitis.

This clonotype has only a few counts. The chain is built from TRBV5-1 and TRBJ2-7; D is possibly TRBD1 (5 bases). From germline, CDR1 is SGHRS and CDR2 YFSETQ. Trimming removed 6 bases from V and 1 base from J, with 14 bases in between. This CDR3 is built from 14 residues. The CDR3 loop is CASKIGRGSYEQYF. In nucleotides, the CDR3 is TGCGCCAGCAAAATAGGAAGGGGATCCTACGAGCAGTACTTC. Filled out from reference TRBV5-1 and TRBJ2-7, the complete variable domain reads KAGVTQTPRYLIKTRGQQVTLSCSPISGHRSVSWYQQTPGQGLQFLFEYFSETQRNKGNFPGRFSGRQFSNSRSEMNVSTLELGDSALYLCASKIGRGSYEQYFGPGTRLTVT.

The gene calls are TRBV7-3 and TRBJ1-6, with D maybe TRBD1 (5 bases). Trimming took 3 bases from V and 6 from J, leaving 9 bases between them. This CDR3 has 14 amino acids. Germline CDR1 reads SGHTA; CDR2 reads FQGTGA. CDR3 loop: CASSLGGVNSPLHF. CDR3 DNA sequence: TGTGCCAGCAGCTTGGGGGGGGTTAATTCACCCCTCCACTTT. Full variable domain (missing parts from reference TRBV7-3 and TRBJ1-6): GAGVSQTPSNKVTEKGKYVELRCDPISGHTALYWYRQSLGQGPEFLIYFQGTGAADDSGLPNDRFFAVRPEGSVSTLKIQRTERGDSAVYLCASSLGGVNSPLHFGNGTRLTVT.

V is TRBV29-1 and J is TRBJ1-1; D is unresolved. The CDR3 extends over 12 amino acids. Trimming left V 0 bases short and J 5 bases short, with 7 bases between. The germline V gene encodes CDR1 SQVTM and CDR2 ANQGSEA. CDR3 sequence reads: CSVEDFGTEAFF. CDR3 DNA sequence: TGCAGCGTTGAAGATTTCGGGACTGAAGCTTTCTTT.

This clonotype has more than one count but fewer than ten. This chain joins TRBV28 and TRBJ2-3; TRBD2 matches at 8 bases. The CDR3 is made up of 14 amino acids. CDR1 is MDHEN, CDR2 SYDVKM, per germline. After removal of 4 bases from V and 9 bases from J, the junction contained 9 bases not matched to a gene. In DNA form, the CDR3 reads TGTGCCAGCAGTTCCCGACTAGCGCCCGGCACGCAGTATTTT. Its protein is CASSSRLAPGTQYF.

This clonotype came up a few times. The chain recombines TRBV7-3 with TRBJ2-1, with D unclear. The CDR3 runs 14 residues. CDR1 and CDR2 (germline): SGHTA, FQGTGA. V gave up 0 bases and J gave up 8 bases, with 11 bases separating them. CDR3 coding DNA: TGTGCCAGCAGCTTAACCCTCAGTTGGGATGAGCAGTTCTTC. Its translation: CASSLTLSWDEQFF.

The J gene is TRBJ1-2, the V gene TRBV4-3; TRBD1 aligns across 9 bases. Trimming took 0 bases from V and 4 from J; bases not matched to a gene: 12. The germline V gene has CDR1 LGHNA and CDR2 YSLEER. This CDR3 has 18 residues. CDR3 in DNA: TGCGCCAGCAGCCAAGAGGGGGGGACAGGGACTCCTTTCTATGGCTACACCTTC. It translates to CASSQEGGTGTPFYGYTF.

The chain is built from TRBV5-1 and TRBJ2-7; TRBD2 matches 8 bases. From germline, CDR1 is SGHRS and CDR2 YFSETQ. The CDR3 loop spans 16 amino acids. The J segment lost 6 bases and the V segment lost 4 bases, leaving 15 bases of the junction unmatched. For the CDR3, the DNA is TGCGCCAGCAGCCCCGTGGGACTAGAAGACTACCGCGAGCAGTACTTC. Translated, it gives CASSPVGLEDYREQYF.

The chain is built from TRBV9 and TRBJ2-2, with TRBD2 matching 9 bases. The V and J ends lost 3 bases and 1 base, in that order; junction bases with no gene match: 1. Germline V gives CDR1 SGDLS, CDR2 YYNGEE. The CDR3 has 15 amino acids. The CDR3 DNA is TGTGCCAGCAGCGCGACTAGCGGGAACACCGGGGAGCTGTTTTTT. Protein: CASSATSGNTGELFF.

V and J are TRBV6-1 and TRBJ2-6; D possibly corresponds to TRBD1 (5 bases). The CDR3 runs to 16 residues. Per the germline V gene, CDR1 is MNHNS and CDR2 is SASEGT. Trimming took 3 bases from V and 2 from J, leaving 11 bases between them. The CDR3 loop reads CASSEDGQAGANVLTF. As DNA, the CDR3 is TGTGCCAGCAGTGAGGACGGACAAGCTGGGGCCAACGTCCTGACTTTC.

V is TRBV7-2 and J is TRBJ2-7; D gene uncertain. Trimming stripped 8 bases from V and 4 bases from J, with 6 bases between. CDR1 is SGHTA, CDR2 FQGNSA, per germline. The CDR3 extends over 10 amino acids. CDR3 protein: CASGLYEQYF. CDR3 DNA: TGTGCCAGCGGCCTATACGAGCAGTACTTC.

The genes are TRBV6-1 and TRBJ1-1; no reliable D call. CDR3 length: 14 residues. Trimming removed 5 bases from V and 4 bases from J, with 14 bases in between. Germline assignment: CDR1 MNHNS and CDR2 SASEGT. The CDR3 is CASSNARVGTEAFF. The CDR3 DNA is TGTGCCAGCAGTAACGCTAGAGTAGGCACTGAAGCTTTCTTT.

In nucleotides, the CDR3 is TGCGCCAGCAGCTGGGGACTAGCGGGAACTGAGCAGTTCTTC. This codes for CASSWGLAGTEQFF. This chain connects TRBV5-1 to TRBJ2-1; TRBD2 agrees at 13 bases. Per germline, CDR1 SGHRS and CDR2 YFSETQ. The ends lost 3 bases at V and 9 bases at J; junction bases unmatched: 3. The CDR3 has 14 residues. The variable domain in full, completed from reference TRBV5-1 and TRBJ2-1, reads KAGVTQTPRYLIKTRGQQVTLSCSPISGHRSVSWYQQTPGQGLQFLFEYFSETQRNKGNFPGRFSGRQFSNSRSEMNVSTLELGDSALYLCASSWGLAGTEQFFGPGTRLTVL.

CDR3 amino acids: CASLNYGYTF. Here the CDR3 DNA reads TGTGCCAGTCTTAACTATGGCTACACCTTC. The rearrangement links TRBV27 to TRBJ1-2; D gene unclear. Germline V gene sequence: CDR1 MNHEY, CDR2 SMNVEV (reference sequence). The CDR3 is 10 residues long. Trimming cost V 9 bases and J 1 base, with 3 bases left between them.

This clonotype was detected once. A much larger clone differs from this one at a single base, so this may be a read error. The V gene is TRBV27, the J gene TRBJ2-5; D gene uncertain. The V end was cut by 3 bases, the J end by 3 bases, with 2 bases between. This CDR3 is built from 11 residues. CDR1 and CDR2 (germline): MNHEY, SMNVEV (reference sequence). As DNA, the CDR3 is TGTGCCAGCAGTTTTAAAGAGACCCAGTACTTC. This encodes CASSFKETQYF.

The J gene is TRBJ1-1, the V gene TRBV9; D gene uncertain. V lost 0 bases, J lost 2 bases, and 11 bases lay in between. The CDR3 runs to 15 residues. Germline lookup yields CDR1 SGDLS and CDR2 YYNGEE. CDR3 in DNA: TGTGCCAGCAGCGTAGAGGGAGCAATCAACACTGAAGCTTTCTTT. Its translation is CASSVEGAINTEAFF.

This clonotype was seen a handful of times. The chain links TRBV7-2 to TRBJ2-7; either TRBD1 or TRBD2 may supply D (5 bases each). V was trimmed by 3 bases and J by 3 bases, leaving 18 bases between them. This CDR3 spans 16 amino acids. The germline gives CDR1 SGHTA, CDR2 FQGNSA. CDR3 loop: CASSFFGAINDYEQYF. CDR3 bases: TGTGCCAGCAGCTTTTTCGGGGCTATCAACGACTACGAGCAGTACTTC.

This clonotype was picked up a small number of times. The rearrangement uses TRBV7-9 and TRBJ1-3; maybe TRBD1 (6 bases). V was cut by 4 bases and J by 2 bases, with 9 bases left in between. Germline V gene data show CDR1 as SEHNR and CDR2 as FQNEAQ (reference sequence). The CDR3 has 14 amino acids. In DNA form, the CDR3 reads TGTGCCAGCAGCTCTTGGGACACTGGAAACACCATATATTTT. Translated, it gives CASSSWDTGNTIYF.

This clonotype has only one observation. The J gene is TRBJ2-3, the V gene TRBV30; the D gene is possibly TRBD2 (5 bases). Germline-derived CDR1 and CDR2 are GTSNPN and SVGIG (reference sequence). V was shortened by 1 base and J by 6 bases, with 8 bases between the two germline ends. The CDR3 sequence is 12 residues long. The CDR3, as DNA: TGTGCCTGGAGTGCGGGATCGGATACGCAGTATTTT. Translation gives CAWSAGSDTQYF.

This sequence joins TRBV4-1 and TRBJ2-2; D may be TRBD1 (6 bases). The CDR3 is 15 residues long. Germline V lookup: CDR1 MGHRA, CDR2 YSYEKL. V lost 8 bases, J lost 2 bases, and 15 bases lay in between. CDR3 sequence: CASRITGQNTGELFF. CDR3 DNA: TGCGCCAGCCGCATCACGGGACAAAACACCGGGGAGCTGTTTTTT.

The rearrangement uses TRBV24-1 and TRBJ2-1; no reliable D call. Per the germline V gene, CDR1 is KGHDR and CDR2 is SFDVKD. The CDR3 runs to 13 residues. V was shortened by 3 bases and J by 9 bases, with 11 bases between the two germline ends. CDR3 sequence (DNA): TGTGCCACCAGTGATCCCCCGGCAGGTGAGCAGTTCTTC. As protein: CATSDPPAGEQFF.

This sequence joins TRBV10-2 and TRBJ1-1; possibly TRBD1 for D (5 bases). The CDR3 runs to 13 residues. The germline CDR1 and CDR2 sequences are WSHSY and SAAADI. Trimming cost V 9 bases and J 5 bases, with 16 bases left between them. CDR3 region: CASSIGGETEAFF. CDR3 DNA: TGCGCCAGTTCAATTGGAGGGGAGACTGAAGCTTTCTTT.

The rearrangement links TRBV10-3 to TRBJ1-3; 7 bases line up with TRBD1. This CDR3 contains 15 residues. Germline V lookup: CDR1 ENHRY, CDR2 SYGVKD. The V gene end was trimmed by 3 bases and the J gene end by 0 bases; junction bases not matched to a gene: 2. The CDR3 nucleotides read TGTGCCATCAGTGATGACAGGGACTCTGGAAACACCATATATTTT. Protein product: CAISDDRDSGNTIYF.

There are a few counts of this clonotype. The chain combines TRBV5-1 with TRBJ2-3; TRBD2 matches 11 bases. This CDR3 comprises 16 residues. The germline gives CDR1 SGHRS, CDR2 YFSETQ. V shed 3 bases and J 2 bases; nucleotides not matched to a gene: 5. The CDR3 spells CASSSGLAELTDTQYF. DNA of the CDR3: TGCGCCAGCAGCTCGGGACTAGCGGAGCTCACAGATACGCAGTATTTT.

The chain is built from TRBV6-1 and TRBJ2-7, with TRBD2 matching 14 bases. This CDR3 is built from 15 residues. Per the germline V gene, CDR1 is MNHNS and CDR2 is SASEGT. Unmatched junction bases numbered 1, after V lost 3 bases and J lost 3 bases. For the CDR3, the DNA is TGTGCCAGCAGTGATGGGACTAGCGGGAGCTACGAGCAGTACTTC. This codes for CASSDGTSGSYEQYF.

Comments on this clonotype: Sequence at one end of the junction differs from germline and may be a read error. The V call is TRBV7-7, the J call TRBJ1-1; no definite D call. There are 14 residues in the CDR3. CDR1 is SSHAT and CDR2 is FNYEAQ in the germline V gene (reference sequence). CDR3 DNA: TGTGCTAGCAGCCCAGTCACAGCGAACACTGAAGCTTTCTTT. The encoded protein is CASSPVTANTEAFF.

The gene calls are TRBV24-1 and TRBJ2-7; D is unresolved. Between the trimmed V and J ends, which lost 4 bases and 7 bases, there was a span of 13 bases. Germline values: CDR1 KGHDR, CDR2 SFDVKD. The CDR3 length is 13 residues. CDR3 loop: CATSDTRTAEQYF. The CDR3 nucleotides are TGTGCCACCAGTGACACCCGCACTGCTGAGCAGTACTTC.

The chain recombines TRBV20-1 with TRBJ2-1, with 9 bases fitting TRBD1. Germline CDR1 reads DFQATT; CDR2 reads SNEGSKA (reference sequence). The V gene end was trimmed by 6 bases and the J gene end by 3 bases; junction bases not matched to a gene: 6. The CDR3 contains 14 residues. In DNA, the CDR3 is TGCAGTGCCCCCGGGGACAGGGACTACAATGAGCAGTTCTTC. This sequence encodes CSAPGDRDYNEQFF.

The chain carries TRBV20-1 and TRBJ2-1, with 11 bases fitting TRBD2. The CDR3 has 16 residues. J gave up 9 bases and V 0 bases, and 10 bases lay outside the gene matches. Germline lookup yields CDR1 DFQATT and CDR2 SNEGSKA (reference sequence). In DNA form, the CDR3 reads TGCAGTGCTAGAGAGATGAGCGGACTAGCGGGCGTTGAGCAGTTCTTC. This encodes CSAREMSGLAGVEQFF.

The chain combines TRBV6-5 with TRBJ2-1, with TRBD2 matching 11 bases. J gave up 3 bases and V 4 bases, and 5 bases lay outside the gene matches. The CDR3 covers 16 residues. Germline lookup yields CDR1 MNHEY and CDR2 SVGAGI. The CDR3 nucleotides read TGTGCCAGCAGTTTCGCGACTAGCGGGGTCTACAATGAGCAGTTCTTC. It yields the protein CASSFATSGVYNEQFF.

This clonotype showed up many times. V is TRBV11-1 and J is TRBJ2-1; 12 bases agree with TRBD1. The junction had 1 base not matched to a gene; V was cut back by 4 bases and J by 0 bases. Germline values: CDR1 SGHAT, CDR2 FQDESV (reference sequence). The CDR3 runs 16 residues. CDR3 sequence: CASSWGQGASYNEQFF. In DNA form, the CDR3 reads TGTGCCAGCAGCTGGGGACAGGGGGCCTCCTACAATGAGCAGTTCTTC.

This clonotype was seen only a few times. The chain employs TRBV10-3 and TRBJ1-1, with TRBD1 identical over 9 bases. There are 15 residues in the CDR3. Germline CDR1 reads ENHRY; CDR2 reads SYGVKD. V lost 5 bases to trimming and J lost 3 bases; unmatched junction nucleotides: 7. The CDR3 nucleotides are TGTGCCATCAGTCCGGGACAGGGCGCGTACACTGAAGCTTTCTTT. It codes for CAISPGQGAYTEAFF.

This clonotype is labeled as large. The genes are TRBV4-1 and TRBJ2-5; TRBD2 aligns across 7 bases. Germline trimming cut 4 bases from V and 2 bases from J; bases unmatched to any gene: 7. The CDR3 loop spans 15 amino acids. Per the germline V gene, CDR1 is MGHRA and CDR2 is YSYEKL. In DNA form, the CDR3 reads TGCGCCAGCAGCCCCGGGGGGACTTATCAAGAGACCCAGTACTTC. This gives the protein CASSPGGTYQETQYF.